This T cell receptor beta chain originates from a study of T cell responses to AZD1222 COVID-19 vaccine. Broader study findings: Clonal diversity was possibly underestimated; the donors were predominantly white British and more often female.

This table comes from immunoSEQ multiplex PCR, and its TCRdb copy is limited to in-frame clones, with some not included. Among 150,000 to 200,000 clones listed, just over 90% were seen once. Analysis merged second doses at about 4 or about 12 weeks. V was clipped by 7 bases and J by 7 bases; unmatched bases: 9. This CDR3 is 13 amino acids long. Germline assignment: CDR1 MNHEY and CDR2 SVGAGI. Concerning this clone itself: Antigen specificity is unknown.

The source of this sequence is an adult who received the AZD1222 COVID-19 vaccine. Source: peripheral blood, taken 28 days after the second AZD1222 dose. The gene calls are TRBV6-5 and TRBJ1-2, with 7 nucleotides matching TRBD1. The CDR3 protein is CASTNDRARGYTF. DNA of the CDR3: TGTGCCAGCACCAACGACAGGGCCCGTGGCTACACCTTC.